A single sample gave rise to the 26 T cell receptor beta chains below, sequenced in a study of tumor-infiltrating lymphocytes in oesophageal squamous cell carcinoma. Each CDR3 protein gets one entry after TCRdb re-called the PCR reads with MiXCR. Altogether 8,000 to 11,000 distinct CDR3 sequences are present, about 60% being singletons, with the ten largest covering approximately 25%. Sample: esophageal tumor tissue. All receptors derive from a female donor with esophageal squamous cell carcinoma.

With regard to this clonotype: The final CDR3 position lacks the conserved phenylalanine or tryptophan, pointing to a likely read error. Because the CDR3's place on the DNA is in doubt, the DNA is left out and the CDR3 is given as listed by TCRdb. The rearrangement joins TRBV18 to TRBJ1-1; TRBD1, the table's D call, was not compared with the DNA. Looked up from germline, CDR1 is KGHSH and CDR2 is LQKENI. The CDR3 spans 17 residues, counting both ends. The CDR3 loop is CASSPRDRDPIIHPSTL.

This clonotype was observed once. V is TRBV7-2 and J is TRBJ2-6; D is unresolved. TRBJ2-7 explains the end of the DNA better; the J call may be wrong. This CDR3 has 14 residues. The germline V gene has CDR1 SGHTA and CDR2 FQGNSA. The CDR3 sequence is CASSQDQNSYEQYF. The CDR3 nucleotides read TGTGCCAGCAGCCAGGACCAGAACTCCTACGAGCAGTACTTC.

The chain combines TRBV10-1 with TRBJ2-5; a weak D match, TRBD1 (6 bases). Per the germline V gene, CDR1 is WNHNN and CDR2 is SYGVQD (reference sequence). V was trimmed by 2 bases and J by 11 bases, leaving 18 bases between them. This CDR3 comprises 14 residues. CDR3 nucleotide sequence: TGCGCCAGCAGTGAGGCAGGGGCCCTTCATGAGCAGTACTTC. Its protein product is CASSEAGALHEQYF.

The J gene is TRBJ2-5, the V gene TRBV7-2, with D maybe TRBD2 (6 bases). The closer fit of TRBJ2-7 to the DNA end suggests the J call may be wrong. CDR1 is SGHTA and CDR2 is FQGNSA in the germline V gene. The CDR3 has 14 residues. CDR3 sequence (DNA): TGTGCCAGCAGCTTAGCGGCGGGAACCCACGAGCAGTACTTC. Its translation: CASSLAAGTHEQYF.

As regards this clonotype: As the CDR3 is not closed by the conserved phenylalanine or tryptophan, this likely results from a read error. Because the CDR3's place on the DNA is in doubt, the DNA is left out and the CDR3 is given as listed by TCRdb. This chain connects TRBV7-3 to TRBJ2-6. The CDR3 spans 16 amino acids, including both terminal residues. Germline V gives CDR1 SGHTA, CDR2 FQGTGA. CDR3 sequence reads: CASSLGNPTYEQYFGN.

The CDR3 spells CASSWLAGGGDEQYF. The DNA for the CDR3 is TGTGCCAGCAGTTGGCTAGCGGGAGGCGGTGATGAGCAGTACTTC. V usage is TRBV6-6 and J usage is TRBJ2-7; TRBD2 matches 11 bases. Germline trimming cut 4 bases from V and 7 bases from J; bases unmatched to any gene: 9. The CDR3 covers 15 residues. Per germline, CDR1 MNHNY and CDR2 SVGAGI (reference sequence).

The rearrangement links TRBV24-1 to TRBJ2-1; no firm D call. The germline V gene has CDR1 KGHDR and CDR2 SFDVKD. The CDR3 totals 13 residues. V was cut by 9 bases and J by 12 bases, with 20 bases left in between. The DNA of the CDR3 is TGTGCCACCTACGACTTCTCCACAGATACGCAGTTCTTC. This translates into CATYDFSTDTQFF.

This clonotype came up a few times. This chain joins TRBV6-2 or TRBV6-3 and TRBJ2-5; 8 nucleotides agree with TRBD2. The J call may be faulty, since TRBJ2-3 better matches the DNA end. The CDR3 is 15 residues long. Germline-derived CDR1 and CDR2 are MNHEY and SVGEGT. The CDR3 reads CASSDASGSTDTQYF. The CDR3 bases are TGTGCCAGCAGTGACGCTAGCGGGAGCACAGATACGCAGTATTTT.

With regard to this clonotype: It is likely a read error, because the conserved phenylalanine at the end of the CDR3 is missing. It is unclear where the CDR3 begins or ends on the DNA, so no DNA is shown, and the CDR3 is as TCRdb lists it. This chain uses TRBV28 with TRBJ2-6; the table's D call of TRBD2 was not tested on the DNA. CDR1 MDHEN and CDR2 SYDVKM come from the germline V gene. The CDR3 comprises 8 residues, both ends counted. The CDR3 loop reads CASSLWAS.

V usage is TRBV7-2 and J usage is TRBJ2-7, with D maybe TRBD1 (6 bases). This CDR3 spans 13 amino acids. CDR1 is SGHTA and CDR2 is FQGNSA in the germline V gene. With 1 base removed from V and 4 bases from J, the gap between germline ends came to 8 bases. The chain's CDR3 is CASSLGTEYEQYF. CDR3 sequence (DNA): TGTGCCAGCAGCTTAGGGACAGAATACGAGCAGTACTTC.

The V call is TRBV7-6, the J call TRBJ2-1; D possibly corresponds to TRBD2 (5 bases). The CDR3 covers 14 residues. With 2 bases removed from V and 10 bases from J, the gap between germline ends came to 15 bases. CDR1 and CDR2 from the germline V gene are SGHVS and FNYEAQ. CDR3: CASSLSSEWREQFF. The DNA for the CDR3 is TGTGCCAGCAGCTTATCCTCGGAGTGGAGGGAGCAGTTCTTC.

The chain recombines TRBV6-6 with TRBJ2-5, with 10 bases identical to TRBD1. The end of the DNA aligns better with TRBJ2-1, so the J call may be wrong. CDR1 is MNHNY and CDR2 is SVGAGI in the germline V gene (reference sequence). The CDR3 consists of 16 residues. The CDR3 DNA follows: TGTGCCAGCAGCGAACCCGGACAGGGGGCCTACAATGAGCAGTTCTTC. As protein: CASSEPGQGAYNEQFF.

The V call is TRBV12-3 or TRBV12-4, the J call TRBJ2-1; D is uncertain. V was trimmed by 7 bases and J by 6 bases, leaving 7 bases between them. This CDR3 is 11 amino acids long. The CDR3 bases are TGTGCCAGCAAAGTGGGCAATGAGCAGTTCTTC. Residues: CASKVGNEQFF.

CDR3 region: CASSFLGNEQFF. The CDR3 DNA is TGTGCCAGCAGCTTTTTGGGGAATGAGCAGTTCTTC. V gene TRBV7-9 combines with J gene TRBJ2-1; no clear D. Germline V CDR1 and CDR2: SEHNR, FQNEAQ (reference sequence). This CDR3 has 12 amino acids. Trimming removed 3 bases at V and 7 bases at J, with 7 bases between. Full variable domain (rest looked up from reference TRBV7-9 and TRBJ2-1): DTGVSQNPRHKITKRGQNVTFRCDPISEHNRLYWYRQTLGQGPEFLTYFQNEAQLEKSRLLSDRFSAERPKGSFSTLEIQRTEQGDSAMYLCASSFLGNEQFFGPGTRLTVL.

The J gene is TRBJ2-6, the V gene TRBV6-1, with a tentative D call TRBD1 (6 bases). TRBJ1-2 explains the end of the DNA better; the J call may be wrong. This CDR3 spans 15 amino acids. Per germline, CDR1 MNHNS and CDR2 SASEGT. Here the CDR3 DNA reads TGTGCCAGCAGTTACGAGGGGGGTTGGGGCTATGGCTACACCTTC. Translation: CASSYEGGWGYGYTF.

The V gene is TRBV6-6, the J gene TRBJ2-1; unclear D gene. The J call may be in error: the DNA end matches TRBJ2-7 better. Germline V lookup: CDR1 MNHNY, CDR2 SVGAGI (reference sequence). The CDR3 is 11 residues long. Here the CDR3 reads CASSRNYEQYF. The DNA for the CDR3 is TGTGCCAGCAGTAGGAACTACGAGCAGTACTTC.

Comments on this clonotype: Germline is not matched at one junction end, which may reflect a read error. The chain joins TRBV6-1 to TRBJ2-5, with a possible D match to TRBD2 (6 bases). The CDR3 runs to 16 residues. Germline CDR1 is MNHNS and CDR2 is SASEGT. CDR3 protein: CASSEAPGGWNSPLHF. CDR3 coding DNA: TGTGCCAGCAGTGAAGCCCCCGGGGGTTGGAATTCACCCCTCCACTTC.

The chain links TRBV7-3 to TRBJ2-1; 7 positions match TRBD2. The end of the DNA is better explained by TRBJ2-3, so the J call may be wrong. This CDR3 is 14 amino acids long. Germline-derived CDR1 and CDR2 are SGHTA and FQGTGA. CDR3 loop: CASSTGLPASTQYF. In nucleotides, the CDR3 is TGTGCCAGCAGCACGGGACTACCAGCGAGCACGCAGTATTTT.

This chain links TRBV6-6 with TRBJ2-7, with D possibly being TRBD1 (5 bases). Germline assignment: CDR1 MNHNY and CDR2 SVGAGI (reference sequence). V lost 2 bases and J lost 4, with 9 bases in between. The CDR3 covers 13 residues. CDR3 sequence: CASSYGRAYEQYF. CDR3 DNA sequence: TGTGCCAGCAGTTACGGCAGGGCATACGAGCAGTACTTC.

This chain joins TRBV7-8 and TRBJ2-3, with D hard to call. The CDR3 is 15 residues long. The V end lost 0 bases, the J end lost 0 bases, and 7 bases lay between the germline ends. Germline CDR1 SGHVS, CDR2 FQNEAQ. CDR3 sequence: CASSLAPASTDTQYF. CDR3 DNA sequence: TGTGCCAGCAGCTTAGCGCCGGCTAGCACAGATACGCAGTATTTT.

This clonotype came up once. The CDR3 spells CASSSSAETQYF. The CDR3 DNA is TGTGCCAGCAGTAGTAGCGCGGAGACCCAGTACTTC. The chain has TRBV6-1 and TRBJ2-3; TRBD2 might be the D (5 bases). The DNA end is a closer match to TRBJ2-5, so the J assignment may be wrong. CDR3 length: 12 amino acids. CDR1 and CDR2 (germline): MNHNS, SASEGT.

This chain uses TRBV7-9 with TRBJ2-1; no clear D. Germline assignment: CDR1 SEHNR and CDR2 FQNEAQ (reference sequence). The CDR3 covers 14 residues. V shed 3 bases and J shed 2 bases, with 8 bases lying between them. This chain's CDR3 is CASSFWLAYNEQFF. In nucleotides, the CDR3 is TGTGCCAGCAGCTTCTGGCTGGCCTACAATGAGCAGTTCTTC.

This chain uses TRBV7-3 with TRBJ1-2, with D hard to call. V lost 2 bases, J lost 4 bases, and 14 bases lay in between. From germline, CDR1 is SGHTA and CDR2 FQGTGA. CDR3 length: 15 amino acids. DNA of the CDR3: TGTGCCAGCAGCTTACAGTCCGGGGTAATCTATGGCTACACCTTC. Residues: CASSLQSGVIYGYTF.

The CDR3, as DNA: TGTGCCACCATAGACCGGCTGGGTAGGCCGCCAAAATATAATTCACCCCTCCACTTT. Protein product: CATIDRLGRPPKYNSPLHF. The gene calls are TRBV7-6 and TRBJ1-6, with unresolved D. Trimming left V 10 bases short and J 4 bases short, with 29 bases between. CDR3 length: 19 residues. The germline gives CDR1 SGHVS, CDR2 FNYEAQ.

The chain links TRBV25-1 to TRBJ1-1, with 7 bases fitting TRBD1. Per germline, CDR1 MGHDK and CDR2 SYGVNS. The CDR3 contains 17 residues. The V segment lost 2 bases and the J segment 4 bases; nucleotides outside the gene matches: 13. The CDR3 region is CASSEGWSGTAGTEAFF. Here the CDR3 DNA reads TGTGCCAGCAGTGAAGGGTGGAGCGGGACAGCCGGCACTGAAGCTTTCTTT.

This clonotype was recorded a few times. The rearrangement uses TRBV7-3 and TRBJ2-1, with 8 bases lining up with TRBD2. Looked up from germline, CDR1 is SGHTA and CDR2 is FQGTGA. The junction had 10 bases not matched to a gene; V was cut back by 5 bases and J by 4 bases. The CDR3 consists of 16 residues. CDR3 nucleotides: TGTGCCAGCAGCCCTCAAATAGCGGGACTTTACAATGAGCAGTTCTTC. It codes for CASSPQIAGLYNEQFF.